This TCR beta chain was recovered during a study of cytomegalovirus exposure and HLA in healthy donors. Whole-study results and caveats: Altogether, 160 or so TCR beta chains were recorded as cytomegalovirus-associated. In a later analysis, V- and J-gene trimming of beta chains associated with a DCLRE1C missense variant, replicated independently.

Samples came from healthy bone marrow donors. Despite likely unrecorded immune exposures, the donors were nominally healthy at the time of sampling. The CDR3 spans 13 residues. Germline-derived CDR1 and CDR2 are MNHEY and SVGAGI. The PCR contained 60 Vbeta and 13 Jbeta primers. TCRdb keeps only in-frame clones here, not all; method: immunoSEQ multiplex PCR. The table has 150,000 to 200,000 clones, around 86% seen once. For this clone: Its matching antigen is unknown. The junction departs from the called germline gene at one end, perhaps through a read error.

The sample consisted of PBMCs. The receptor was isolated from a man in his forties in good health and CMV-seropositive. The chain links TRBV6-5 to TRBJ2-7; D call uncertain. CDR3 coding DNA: TGTGCCGGCAGTTACTCTGAGGTCTACGAGCAGTACTTC. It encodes CAGSYSEVYEQYF.